This TCR beta chain was obtained from a study of cytomegalovirus exposure and HLA in healthy donors. Study-level points and caveats: Links to common viral pathogens appeared, in a later analysis, for several of the most significant clusters. In a later analysis, HLA-C alleles had the fewest associated TCRs, DRB1 alleles the most. Sequencing depth roughly uniform across donors was assumed in presence/absence analyses.

Primers: 60 Vbeta forward and 13 Jbeta reverse. Sequencing used immunoSEQ multiplex PCR; TCRdb keeps in-frame clones, though not all of them. The table has some 30,000 clones, 70% to 85% seen once. The germline V gene encodes CDR1 LGHNA and CDR2 YSLEER. The CDR3 sequence runs 17 residues, both termini included. Note on this clone: Its antigen is not identified. No DNA is shown, since the ends of the CDR3 on it are uncertain; the CDR3 is the one TCRdb lists.

The sequenced material came from PBMCs. This chain links TRBV4-3 with TRBJ2-7; TRBD2 was called by the table and not checked on the DNA. The TCR comes from a young woman in good health and CMV-seronegative. CDR3: CASSQDLTFGTSYEQYF.